This record concerns one TCR beta chain sequence. As yet, its antigen is unknown. The entry originates in a study of T cell repertoires in cytomegalovirus infection. Study summary: Matching HLA type, along with CMV infection, was indicated by public TCR beta signatures.

Whole-study findings and limits: HLA-C-restricted CMV clonotypes gave the most frequent clonotype in two of eight donors.

TCRdb re-derived calls from the reads in MiXCR, one entry per CDR3 protein. This sample has about 890,000 distinct CDR3 sequences, with around a third found just once. The germline V gene encodes CDR1 SGHVT and CDR2 SQSDAQ. The CDR3 is 13 residues long. Trimming stripped 1 base from V and 6 bases from J, with 9 bases between. This rearrangement joins TRBV7-4 to TRBJ1-2; unclear D gene. The TCR comes from a human donor in good health (CMV status not recorded). Some clones in this sample may be carry-over from other donors' samples. The sample was cultured CD8+ T cells from PBMCs, taken from culture after CMV antigen stimulation. CDR3 amino acids: CASSLVGRHGYTF. The CDR3 DNA sequence: TGTGCCAGCAGCTTAGTGGGGAGGCATGGCTACACCTTC. Full variable domain (rest looked up from reference TRBV7-4 and TRBJ1-2): GAGVSQSPRYKVAKRGRDVALRCDSISGHVTLYWYRQTLGQGSEVLTYSQSDAQRDKSGRPSGRFSAERPERSVSTLKIQRTEQGDSAVYLCASSLVGRHGYTFGSGTRLTVV.